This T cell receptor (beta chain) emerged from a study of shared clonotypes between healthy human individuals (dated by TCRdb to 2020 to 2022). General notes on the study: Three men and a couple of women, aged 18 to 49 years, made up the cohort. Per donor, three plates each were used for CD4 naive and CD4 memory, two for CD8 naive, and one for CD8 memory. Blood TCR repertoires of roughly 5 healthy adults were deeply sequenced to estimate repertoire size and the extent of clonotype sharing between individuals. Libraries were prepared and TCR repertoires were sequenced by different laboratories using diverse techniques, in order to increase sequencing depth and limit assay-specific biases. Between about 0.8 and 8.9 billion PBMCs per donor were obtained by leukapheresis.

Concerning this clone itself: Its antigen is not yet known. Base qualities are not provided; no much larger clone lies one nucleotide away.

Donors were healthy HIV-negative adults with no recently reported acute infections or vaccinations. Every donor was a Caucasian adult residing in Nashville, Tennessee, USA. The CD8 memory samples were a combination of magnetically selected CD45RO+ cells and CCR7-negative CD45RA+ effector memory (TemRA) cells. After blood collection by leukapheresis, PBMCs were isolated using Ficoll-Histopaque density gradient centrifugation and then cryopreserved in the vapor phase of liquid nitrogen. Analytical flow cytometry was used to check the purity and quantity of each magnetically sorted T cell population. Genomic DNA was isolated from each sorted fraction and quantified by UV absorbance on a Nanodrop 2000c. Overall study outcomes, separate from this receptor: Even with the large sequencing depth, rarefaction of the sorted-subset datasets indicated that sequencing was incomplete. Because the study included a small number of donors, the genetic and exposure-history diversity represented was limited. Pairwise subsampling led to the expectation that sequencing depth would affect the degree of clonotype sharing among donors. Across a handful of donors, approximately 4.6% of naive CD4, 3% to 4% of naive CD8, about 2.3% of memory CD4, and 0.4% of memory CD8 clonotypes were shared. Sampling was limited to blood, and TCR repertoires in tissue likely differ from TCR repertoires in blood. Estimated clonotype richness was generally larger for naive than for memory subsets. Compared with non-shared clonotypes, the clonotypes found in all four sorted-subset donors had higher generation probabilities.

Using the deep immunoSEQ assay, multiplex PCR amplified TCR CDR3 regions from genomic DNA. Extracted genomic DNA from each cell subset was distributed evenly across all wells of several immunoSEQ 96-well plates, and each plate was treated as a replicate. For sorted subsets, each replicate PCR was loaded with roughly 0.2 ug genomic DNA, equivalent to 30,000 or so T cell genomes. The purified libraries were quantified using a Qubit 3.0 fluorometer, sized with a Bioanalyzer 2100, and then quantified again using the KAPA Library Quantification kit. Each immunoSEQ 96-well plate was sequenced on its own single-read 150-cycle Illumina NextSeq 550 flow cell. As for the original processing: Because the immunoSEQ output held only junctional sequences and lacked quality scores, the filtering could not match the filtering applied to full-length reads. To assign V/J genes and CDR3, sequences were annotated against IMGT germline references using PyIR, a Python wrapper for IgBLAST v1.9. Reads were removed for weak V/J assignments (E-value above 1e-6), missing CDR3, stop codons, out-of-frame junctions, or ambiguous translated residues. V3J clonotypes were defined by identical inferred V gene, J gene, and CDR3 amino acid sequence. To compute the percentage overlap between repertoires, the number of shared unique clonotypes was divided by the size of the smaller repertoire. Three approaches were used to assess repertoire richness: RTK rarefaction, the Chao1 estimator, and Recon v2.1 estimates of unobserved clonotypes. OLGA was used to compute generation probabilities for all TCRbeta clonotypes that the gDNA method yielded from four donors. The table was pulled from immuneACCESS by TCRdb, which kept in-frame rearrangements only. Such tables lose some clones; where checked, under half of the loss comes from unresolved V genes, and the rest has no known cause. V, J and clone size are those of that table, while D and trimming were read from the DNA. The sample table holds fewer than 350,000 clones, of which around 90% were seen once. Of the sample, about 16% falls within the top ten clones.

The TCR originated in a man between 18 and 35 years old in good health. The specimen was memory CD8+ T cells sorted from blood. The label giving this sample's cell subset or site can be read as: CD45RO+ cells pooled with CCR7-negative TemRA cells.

CDR3 region: CASSNLGAPLHF. The DNA sequence is TGTGCCAGCAGCAACCTTGGCGCACCCCTCCACTTT. This chain joins TRBV7-9 to TRBJ1-6; no D gene is confidently identified. Between the V and J ends, shortened by 5 bases and 11 bases respectively, the junction contains 10 bases. Its CDR3 holds 12 amino acids, cysteine through phenylalanine. The read is trimmed to its CDR3 DNA, 36 bases read in frame from base 1. The germline V gene (reference sequence) gives CDR1 as SEHNR and CDR2 as FQNEAQ.